This T cell receptor beta chain stems from a study of T cell responses to AZD1222 COVID-19 vaccine. This CDR3 is 15 amino acids long. Trimming left V 0 bases short and J 3 bases short, with 9 bases between. CDR1 is MNHNS and CDR2 is SASEGT in the germline V gene. Libraries were prepared by immunoSEQ multiplex PCR; TCRdb keeps only in-frame clonotypes and omits some of them. The table shows approximately 100,000 clones, with 87% occurring only once. This TCR was sampled from an adult who received the AZD1222 COVID-19 vaccine. This sample comprised peripheral blood, obtained 28 days after the second AZD1222 dose. This chain connects TRBV6-1 to TRBJ1-5; D might be TRBD1 (5 bases). The CDR3 is CASSEAGGINQPQHF. The CDR3 region has the DNA TGTGCCAGCAGTGAAGCGGGGGGGATCAATCAGCCCCAGCATTTT.